This T cell receptor beta chain derives from a study of pediatric ulcerative colitis. Study outcomes and limitations: All ulcerative colitis patients, but no controls, carried two rectal clonotypes. Clonal expansions reduced rectal repertoire diversity in acute severe colitis.

The rectum was sampled with one to two pinch biopsies at colonoscopy. Method: immunoSEQ multiplex PCR; TCRdb's copy keeps in-frame clones and lacks some. This repertoire shows roughly 45,000 clones, about 78% found once; its top ten account for 3% to 4.5%. Comments on this clone: The target antigen is unknown.

The sequence was collected from a girl under 18 with moderate ulcerative colitis. Sequencing was done on a sample of gut tissue.

DNA of the CDR3: TGTGCCAGCAGCTTGGGGCTAGCGGCAGGAGAGACCCAGTACTTC. Its translation is CASSLGLAAGETQYF. This sequence joins TRBV5-6 and TRBJ2-5; 7 bases match TRBD2. This CDR3 contains 15 residues. V shed 0 bases, J shed 4 bases, and the junction held 6 bases outside the gene matches. The germline CDR1 and CDR2 sequences are SGHDT and YYEEEE.